These 10 T cell receptor beta chains originate from one sample sequenced in a study of T-cell memory formation after mild COVID-19. TCRdb reanalysed the 5' RACE reads using MiXCR and keeps one entry per CDR3 protein. This sample has 310,000 or so distinct CDR3 sequences; roughly 15% occur once, and the top ten carry 22%. The sequenced sample was PBMCs or a T cell subset sorted from them (not recorded which). Source of these receptors: a man between 18 and 35 years old who had mild COVID-19 (a few samples of this study predate the infection). Cell type and time point are not known.

This clonotype showed up just a few times. This chain uses TRBV6-6 with TRBJ2-3; perhaps TRBD1 as D (5 bases). There are 13 residues in the CDR3. V was shortened by 7 bases and J by 5 bases, with 13 bases between the two germline ends. The germline CDR1 and CDR2 sequences are MNHNY and SVGAGI (reference sequence). The CDR3: CASNRWGGDTQYF. In nucleotides, the CDR3 is TGTGCCAGCAACAGGTGGGGCGGAGATACGCAGTATTTT.

This clonotype appeared a few times. The rearrangement links TRBV9 to TRBJ2-1, with unresolved D. Trimming pared 0 bases from V and 7 bases from J, leaving 8 bases between. The CDR3 spans 13 residues. CDR1 and CDR2 (germline): SGDLS, YYNGEE. CDR3 amino acids: CASSVDLNNEQFF. The CDR3 DNA reads TGTGCCAGCAGCGTAGATTTGAATAATGAGCAGTTCTTC.

This clonotype was recorded at least ten times. The chain links TRBV12-3 or TRBV12-4 to TRBJ1-2; TRBD1 matches 10 bases. The V gene end was trimmed by 5 bases and the J gene end by 4 bases; junction bases not matched to a gene: 4. The CDR3 extends over 14 amino acids. The CDR3 sequence: CASSRQGAGYGYTF. Written as DNA, the CDR3 is TGTGCCAGCAGTCGACAGGGGGCTGGCTATGGCTACACCTTC.

The V and J genes are TRBV6-2 or TRBV6-3 and TRBJ2-3; 9 bases are shared with TRBD1. The CDR3 runs to 20 residues. Germline V gives CDR1 MNHEY, CDR2 SVGEGT. V lost 2 bases to trimming and J lost 4 bases; unmatched junction nucleotides: 19. Written as DNA, the CDR3 is TGTGCCAGCAGTTACACGCCGGGACAGGGAGGACTAGGTGGTTCAGATACGCAGTATTTT. Protein sequence: CASSYTPGQGGLGGSDTQYF.

This clonotype was observed a handful of times. The chain employs TRBV5-6 and TRBJ1-2; 9 bases match TRBD1. Germline V gene data show CDR1 as SGHDT and CDR2 as YYEEEE. The CDR3 totals 17 residues. Trimming at V came to 3 bases and at J to 5 bases, leaving 14 bases not matched to a gene. CDR3 sequence: CASSSLRGDRGGYGYTF. CDR3 DNA sequence: TGTGCCAGCAGCTCCCTACGGGGAGACAGGGGGGGGTATGGCTACACCTTC.

V usage is TRBV12-3 or TRBV12-4 and J usage is TRBJ2-1; D not resolved. The CDR3 is made up of 14 amino acids. Trimming stripped 3 bases from V and 0 bases from J, with 6 bases between. The CDR3 DNA follows: TGTGCCAGCAGTTTGTCATTCTCCTACAATGAGCAGTTCTTC. Amino acid sequence: CASSLSFSYNEQFF.

Comments on this clonotype: A much more abundant neighbour one base away suggests this may be a read error. The chain is built from TRBV7-2 and TRBJ2-4; a weak D match, TRBD1 (6 bases). Germline CDR1 is SGHTA and CDR2 is FQGNSA. The CDR3 loop spans 16 amino acids. The CDR3 DNA is TGTTCCAGCAGCTTAGCGAGCCAGGGGGCCAAAAACATTCAGTACTTC. Protein product: CSSSLASQGAKNIQYF.

The chain carries TRBV11-2 and TRBJ1-3; 7 positions match TRBD1. Looked up from germline, CDR1 is SGHAT and CDR2 is FQNNGV. Unmatched junction bases numbered 7, after V lost 5 bases and J lost 0 bases. CDR3 length equals 16 residues. In nucleotides, the CDR3 is TGTGCCAGCAGCACACACAGGGGTCCCTCTGGAAACACCATATATTTT. Protein product: CASSTHRGPSGNTIYF.

This clonotype came up many times. This chain connects TRBV11-2 to TRBJ2-5; a possible D gene is TRBD2 (5 bases). The germline gives CDR1 SGHAT, CDR2 FQNNGV. Trimming pared 5 bases from V and 5 bases from J, leaving 15 bases between. The CDR3 contains 14 residues. This chain's CDR3 is CASSRAGGGETQYF. CDR3 in DNA: TGTGCCAGCAGCCGGGCGGGCGGTGGGGAGACCCAGTACTTC.

The chain uses TRBV4-3 and TRBJ1-6; D unresolved. The V end was cut by 4 bases, the J end by 4 bases, with 14 bases between. Germline values: CDR1 LGHNA, CDR2 YSLEER. There are 16 residues in the CDR3. The CDR3 reads CASSRAAVGYNSPLHF. CDR3 coding DNA: TGCGCCAGCAGCCGGGCAGCCGTGGGTTATAATTCACCCCTCCACTTT.